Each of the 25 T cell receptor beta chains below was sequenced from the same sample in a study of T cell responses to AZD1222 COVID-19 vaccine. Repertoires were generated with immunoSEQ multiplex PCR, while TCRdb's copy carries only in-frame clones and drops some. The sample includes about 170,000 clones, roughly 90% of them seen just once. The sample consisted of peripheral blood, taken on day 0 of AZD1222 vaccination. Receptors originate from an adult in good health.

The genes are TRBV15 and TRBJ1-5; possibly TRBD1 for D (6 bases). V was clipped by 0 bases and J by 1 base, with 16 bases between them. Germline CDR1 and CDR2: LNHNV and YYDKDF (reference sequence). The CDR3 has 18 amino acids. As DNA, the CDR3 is TGTGCCACCAGCAGAGATCCGGGGAGCAGGGGAAGCAATCAGCCCCAGCATTTT. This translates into CATSRDPGSRGSNQPQHF.

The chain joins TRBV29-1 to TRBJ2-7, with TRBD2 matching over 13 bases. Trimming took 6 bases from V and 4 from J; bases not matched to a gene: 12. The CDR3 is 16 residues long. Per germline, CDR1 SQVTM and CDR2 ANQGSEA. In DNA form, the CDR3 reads TGCAGCGTCCTCGGGACTAGCGGGACTAATTCTTACGAGCAGTACTTC. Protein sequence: CSVLGTSGTNSYEQYF.

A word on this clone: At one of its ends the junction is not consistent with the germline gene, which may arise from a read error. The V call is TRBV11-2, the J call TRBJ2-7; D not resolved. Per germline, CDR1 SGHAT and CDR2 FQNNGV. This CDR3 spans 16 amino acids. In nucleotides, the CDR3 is TGTGCCACCAGCCACCCCCTAGGTGCTTTAGGGAACGAGCAGTACTTC. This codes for CATSHPLGALGNEQYF.

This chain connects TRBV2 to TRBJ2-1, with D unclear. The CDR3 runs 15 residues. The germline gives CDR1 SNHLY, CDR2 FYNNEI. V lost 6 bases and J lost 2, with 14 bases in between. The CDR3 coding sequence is TGTGCCAGCAGGCGCATGTCTACACCCTACAATGAGCAGTTCTTC. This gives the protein CASRRMSTPYNEQFF.

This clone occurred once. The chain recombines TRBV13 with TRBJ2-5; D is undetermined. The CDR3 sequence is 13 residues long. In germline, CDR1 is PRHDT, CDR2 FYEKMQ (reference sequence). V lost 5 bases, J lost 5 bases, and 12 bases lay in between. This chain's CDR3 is CASSKGPLETQYF. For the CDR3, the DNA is TGTGCCAGCAGCAAGGGTCCCCTCGAGACCCAGTACTTC.

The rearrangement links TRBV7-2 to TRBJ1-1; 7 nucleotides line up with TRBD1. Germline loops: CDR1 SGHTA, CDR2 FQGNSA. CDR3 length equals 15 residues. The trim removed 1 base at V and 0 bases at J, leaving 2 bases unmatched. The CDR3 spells CASSLGTGMNTEAFF. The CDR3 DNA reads TGTGCCAGCAGCTTAGGGACAGGCATGAACACTGAAGCTTTCTTT.

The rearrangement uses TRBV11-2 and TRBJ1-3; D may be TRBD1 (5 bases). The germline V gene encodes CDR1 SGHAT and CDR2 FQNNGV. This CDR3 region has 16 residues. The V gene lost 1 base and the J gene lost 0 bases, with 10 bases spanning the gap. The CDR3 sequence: CASSLAAGNSGNTIYF. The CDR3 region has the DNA TGTGCCAGCAGCTTAGCGGCAGGGAACTCTGGAAACACCATATATTTT.

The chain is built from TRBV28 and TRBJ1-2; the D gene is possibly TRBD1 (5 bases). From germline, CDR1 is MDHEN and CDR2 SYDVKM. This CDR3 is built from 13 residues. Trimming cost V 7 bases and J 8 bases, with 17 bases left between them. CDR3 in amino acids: CASTGRGLSGYTF. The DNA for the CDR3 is TGTGCCAGCACTGGGCGGGGGTTGTCCGGCTACACCTTC.

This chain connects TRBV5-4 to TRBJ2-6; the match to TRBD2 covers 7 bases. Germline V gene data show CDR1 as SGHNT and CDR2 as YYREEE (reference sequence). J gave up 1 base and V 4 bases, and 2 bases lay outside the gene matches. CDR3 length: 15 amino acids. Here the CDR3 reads CASSGAGSGANVLTF. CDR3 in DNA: TGTGCCAGCAGCGGAGCGGGGTCTGGGGCCAACGTCCTGACTTTC.

The CDR3 nucleotides are TGCGCCAGCAGCAAACTCGACGGTAACACTGAAGCTTTCTTT. Protein sequence: CASSKLDGNTEAFF. This chain links TRBV5-1 with TRBJ1-1; no clear D gene. The CDR3 totals 14 residues. Trimming removed 4 bases at V and 2 bases at J, with 12 bases between. Germline CDR1 and CDR2: SGHRS and YFSETQ.

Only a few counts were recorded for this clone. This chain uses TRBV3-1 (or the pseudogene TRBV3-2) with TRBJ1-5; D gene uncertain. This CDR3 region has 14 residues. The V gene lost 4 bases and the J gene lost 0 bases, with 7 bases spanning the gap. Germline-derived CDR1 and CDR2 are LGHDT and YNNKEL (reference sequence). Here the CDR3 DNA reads TGTGCCAGCAGCCTCTTGGGTAGCAATCAGCCCCAGCATTTT. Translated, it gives CASSLLGSNQPQHF.

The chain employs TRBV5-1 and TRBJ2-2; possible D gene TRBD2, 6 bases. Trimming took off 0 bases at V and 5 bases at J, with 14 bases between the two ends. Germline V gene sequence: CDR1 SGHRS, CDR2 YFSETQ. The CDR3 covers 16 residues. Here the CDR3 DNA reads TGCGCCAGCAGCTTGGTGTCGGGAGTGGGAACCGGGGAGCTGTTTTTT. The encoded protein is CASSLVSGVGTGELFF.

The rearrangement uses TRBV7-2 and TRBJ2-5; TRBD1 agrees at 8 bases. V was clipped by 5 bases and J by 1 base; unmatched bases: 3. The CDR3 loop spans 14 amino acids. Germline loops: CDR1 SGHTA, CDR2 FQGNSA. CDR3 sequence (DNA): TGTGCCAGCAGCCATGGACAGGGCCAAGAGACCCAGTACTTC. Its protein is CASSHGQGQETQYF. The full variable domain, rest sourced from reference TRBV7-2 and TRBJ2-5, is GAGVSQSPSNKVTEKGKDVELRCDPISGHTALYWYRQSLGQGLEFLIYFQGNSAPDKSGLPSDRFSAERTGGSVSTLTIQRTQQEDSAVYLCASSHGQGQETQYFGPGTRLLVL.

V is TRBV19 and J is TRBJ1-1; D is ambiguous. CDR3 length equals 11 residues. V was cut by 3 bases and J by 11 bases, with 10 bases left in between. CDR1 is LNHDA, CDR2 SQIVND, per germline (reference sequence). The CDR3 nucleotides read TGTGCCAGTAGTATTTCTTTTGGGGCTTTCTTT. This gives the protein CASSISFGAFF.

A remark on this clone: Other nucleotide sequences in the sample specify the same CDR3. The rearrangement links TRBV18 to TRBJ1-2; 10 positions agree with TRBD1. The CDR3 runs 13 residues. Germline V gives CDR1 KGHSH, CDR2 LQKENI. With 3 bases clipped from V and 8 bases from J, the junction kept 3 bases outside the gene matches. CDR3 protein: CASSPGQGEGYTF. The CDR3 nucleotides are TGTGCCAGCTCACCCGGACAGGGGGAAGGCTACACCTTC.

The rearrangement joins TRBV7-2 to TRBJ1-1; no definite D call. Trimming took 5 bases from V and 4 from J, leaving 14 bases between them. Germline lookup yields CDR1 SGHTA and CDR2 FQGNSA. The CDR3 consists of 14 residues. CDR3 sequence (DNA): TGTGCCAGCAGCCCTCCCCCTTTAAGCACTGAAGCTTTCTTT. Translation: CASSPPPLSTEAFF.

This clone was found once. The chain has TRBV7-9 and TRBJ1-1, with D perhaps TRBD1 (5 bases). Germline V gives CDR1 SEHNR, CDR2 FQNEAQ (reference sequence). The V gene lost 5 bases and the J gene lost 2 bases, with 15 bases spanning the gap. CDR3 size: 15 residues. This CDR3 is CASSTEDNLNTEAFF. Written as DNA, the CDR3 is TGTGCCAGCAGCACCGAGGACAATCTAAACACTGAAGCTTTCTTT.

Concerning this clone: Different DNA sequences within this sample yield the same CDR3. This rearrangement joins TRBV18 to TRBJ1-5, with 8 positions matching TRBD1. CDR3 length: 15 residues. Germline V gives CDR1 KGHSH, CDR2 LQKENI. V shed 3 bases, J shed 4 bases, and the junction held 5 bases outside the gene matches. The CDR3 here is CASSPGTGGNQPQHF. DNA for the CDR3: TGTGCCAGCTCACCCGGGACAGGAGGTAATCAGCCCCAGCATTTT.

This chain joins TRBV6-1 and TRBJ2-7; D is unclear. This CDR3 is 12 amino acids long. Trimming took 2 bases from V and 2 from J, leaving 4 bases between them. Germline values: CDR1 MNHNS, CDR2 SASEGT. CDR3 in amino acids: CASSESTYEQYF. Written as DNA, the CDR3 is TGTGCCAGCAGTGAAAGCACCTACGAGCAGTACTTC.

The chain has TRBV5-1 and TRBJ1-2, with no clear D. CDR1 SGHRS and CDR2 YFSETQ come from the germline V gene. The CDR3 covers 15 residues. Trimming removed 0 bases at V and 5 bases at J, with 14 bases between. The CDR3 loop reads CASSLEEGSRYGYTF. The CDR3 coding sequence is TGCGCCAGCAGCTTGGAAGAGGGATCTCGGTATGGCTACACCTTC.

The CDR3 sequence is CATSRLAGLDTQYF. Here the CDR3 DNA reads TGTGCCACCAGCAGACTAGCGGGACTAGATACGCAGTATTTT. The rearrangement uses TRBV15 and TRBJ2-3, with TRBD2 identical over 9 bases. V was pared by 2 bases and J by 5 bases, with 2 bases of the junction left unmatched. This CDR3 is built from 14 residues. Germline CDR1 is LNHNV and CDR2 is YYDKDF (reference sequence).

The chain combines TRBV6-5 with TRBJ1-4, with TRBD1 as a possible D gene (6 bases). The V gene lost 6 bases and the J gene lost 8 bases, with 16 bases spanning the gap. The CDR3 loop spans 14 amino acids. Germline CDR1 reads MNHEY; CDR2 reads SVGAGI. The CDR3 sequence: CASSHPTGWEKLFF. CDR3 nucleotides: TGTGCCAGCAGCCACCCGACAGGTTGGGAAAAACTGTTTTTT.

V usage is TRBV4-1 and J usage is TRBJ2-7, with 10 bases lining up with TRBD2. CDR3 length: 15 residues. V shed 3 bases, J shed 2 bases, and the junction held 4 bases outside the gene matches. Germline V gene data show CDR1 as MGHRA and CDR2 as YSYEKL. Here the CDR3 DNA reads TGCGCCAGCAGCCAGAGGACTAGCGGACCCTACGAGCAGTACTTC. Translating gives CASSQRTSGPYEQYF.

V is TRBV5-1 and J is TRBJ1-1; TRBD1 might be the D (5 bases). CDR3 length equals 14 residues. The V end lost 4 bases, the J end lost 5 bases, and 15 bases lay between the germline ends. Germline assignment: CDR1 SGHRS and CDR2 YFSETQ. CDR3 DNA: TGCGCCAGCAGCCCCCTGGCAGGGAGAACTGAAGCTTTCTTT. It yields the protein CASSPLAGRTEAFF.

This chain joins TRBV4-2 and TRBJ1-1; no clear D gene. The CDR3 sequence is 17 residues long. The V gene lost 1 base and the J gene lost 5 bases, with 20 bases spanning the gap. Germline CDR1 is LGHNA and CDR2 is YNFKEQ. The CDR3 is CASSQASTWRSGTEAFF. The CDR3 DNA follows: TGTGCCAGCAGCCAAGCTTCGACGTGGCGGTCGGGGACTGAAGCTTTCTTT.